This entry lists 9 T cell receptor beta chains sequenced from one sample in a study of response to subunit inactivated influenza vaccine. Via MiXCR, TCRdb re-called the RT-PCR reads, giving one row per CDR3 protein. Of approximately 570,000 distinct CDR3 sequences listed, approximately 7.1% are singletons. Sequenced material: PBMCs from blood, taken around 2 years after vaccination. The source is a man between 45 and 75 years old who received an inactivated influenza vaccine.

This clonotype was found many times. The gene calls are TRBV3-1 and TRBJ1-1, with TRBD1 matching over 11 bases. The CDR3 has 14 amino acids. Germline values: CDR1 LGHDT, CDR2 YNNKEL (reference sequence). The V gene end was trimmed by 4 bases and the J gene end by 11 bases; junction bases not matched to a gene: 9. The CDR3 spells CASSLGQGALGAFF. DNA for the CDR3: TGTGCCAGCAGCCTCGGACAGGGGGCGTTAGGGGCTTTCTTT.

The V and J genes are TRBV5-3 and TRBJ2-7, with D unresolved. TRBV5-3 is noted as an ORF with a role that remains uncertain. The CDR3 length is 10 residues. The V end was cut by 1 base, the J end by 6 bases, with 2 bases between. The CDR3: CARSLSEQYF. CDR3 nucleotide sequence: TGTGCCAGAAGCTTGAGCGAGCAGTACTTC.

The sample holds a few counts of this clonotype. CDR3: CASSLAWTQVATNEKLFF. The CDR3 DNA reads TGTGCCAGCAGCTTAGCTTGGACACAAGTTGCAACTAATGAAAAACTGTTTTTT. The chain uses TRBV11-1 and TRBJ1-4, with a weak D call TRBD1 (5 bases). The CDR3 is 18 residues long. CDR1 is SGHAT and CDR2 is FQDESV in the germline V gene (reference sequence). V gave up 0 bases and J gave up 0 bases, with 14 bases separating them.

This clonotype was seen at least ten times. The chain recombines TRBV5-1 with TRBJ2-5; D call uncertain. Germline lookup yields CDR1 SGHRS and CDR2 YFSETQ. The V end was cut by 3 bases, the J end by 2 bases, with 11 bases between. CDR3 size: 14 residues. This chain's CDR3 is CASSSFSVQETQYF. In DNA form, the CDR3 reads TGCGCCAGCAGCTCCTTCAGCGTTCAAGAGACCCAGTACTTC.

This chain uses TRBV12-3 or TRBV12-4 with TRBJ1-3; the D is unclear. Trimming took 3 bases from V and 7 from J, leaving 10 bases between them. CDR3 length equals 13 residues. CDR3 sequence reads: CASSFGQANTIYF. The CDR3 region has the DNA TGTGCCAGCAGTTTTGGGCAGGCGAACACCATATATTTT.

This clonotype showed up many times. The chain joins TRBV7-9 to TRBJ1-3, with 7 bases fitting TRBD1. This CDR3 contains 15 residues. From germline, CDR1 is SEHNR and CDR2 FQNEAQ (reference sequence). V was clipped by 3 bases and J by 6 bases; unmatched bases: 8. DNA of the CDR3: TGTGCCAGCAGCTTCTCTGGGACAGCTTCAAACACCATATATTTT. This gives the protein CASSFSGTASNTIYF.

At least ten counts were recorded for this clonotype. This rearrangement joins TRBV5-1 to TRBJ2-7; a weak D match, TRBD1 (5 bases). V was clipped by 4 bases and J by 3 bases, with 17 bases between them. CDR3 length equals 15 residues. The germline gives CDR1 SGHRS, CDR2 YFSETQ. The CDR3 DNA is TGCGCCAGCAGCCAACAGCCGACAGTGATCTACGAGCAGTACTTC. It yields the protein CASSQQPTVIYEQYF.

The gene calls are TRBV5-1 and TRBJ2-1, with D possibly being TRBD2 (5 bases). Germline-derived CDR1 and CDR2 are SGHRS and YFSETQ. Trimming shortened V by 3 bases and J by 0 bases, and 22 bases separated the two germline ends. This CDR3 comprises 19 residues. CDR3 in amino acids: CASSSPSLGSIYSYNEQFF. The CDR3 nucleotides read TGCGCCAGCAGCTCTCCATCGTTGGGGAGCATCTACTCCTACAATGAGCAGTTCTTC.

This clonotype appeared a few times. The V gene is TRBV6-5, the J gene TRBJ2-3; the match to TRBD2 covers 13 bases. J was trimmed by 2 bases and V by 2 bases; bases with no gene match: 4. This CDR3 is built from 17 residues. Germline V gives CDR1 MNHEY, CDR2 SVGAGI. CDR3 residues: CASSYGTSGIHTDTQYF. The CDR3 DNA sequence: TGTGCCAGCAGTTACGGGACTAGCGGGATTCACACAGATACGCAGTATTTT.